The 21 T cell receptor beta chains listed next were all sequenced from one sample in a study of cytomegalovirus exposure and HLA in healthy donors. This PCR relied on a set of 60 Vbeta primers and 13 Jbeta primers. TCRdb's copy holds only in-frame clones and misses some; the assay was immunoSEQ multiplex PCR. The sample has 150,000 to 200,000 clones, around four fifths seen once. Sequencing input: PBMCs. These receptor sequences come from a young woman in good health and CMV-seronegative.

This clone appeared once. J is TRBJ1-6 and V is TRBV6-5; D uncertain. This CDR3 has 12 amino acids. Germline V gene sequence: CDR1 MNHEY, CDR2 SVGAGI. V lost 4 bases, J lost 7 bases, and 5 bases lay in between. The CDR3 sequence is CASSWANSPLHF. CDR3 coding DNA: TGTGCCAGCAGTTGGGCCAATTCACCCCTCCACTTT.

This clone has just a few counts. The chain links TRBV15 to TRBJ2-7; TRBD2 aligns across 10 bases. This CDR3 is 15 amino acids long. Germline values: CDR1 LNHNV, CDR2 YYDKDF (reference sequence). J was trimmed by 2 bases and V by 4 bases; bases with no gene match: 5. CDR3 coding DNA: TGTGCCACCAGCATCGGGACTAGCGAACCCTACGAGCAGTACTTC. Residues: CATSIGTSEPYEQYF.

This rearrangement joins TRBV2 to TRBJ2-7; 10 bases align to TRBD2. Germline CDR1 SNHLY, CDR2 FYNNEI. After removal of 2 bases from V and 6 bases from J, the junction contained 4 bases not matched to a gene. The CDR3 contains 14 residues. In nucleotides, the CDR3 is TGTGCCAGCAGTGAACGGACTAGCGGTGGCGAGCAGTACTTC. Its protein is CASSERTSGGEQYF.

The V gene is TRBV29-1, the J gene TRBJ2-1; TRBD1 might be the D (5 bases). The CDR3 spans 12 residues. Per germline, CDR1 SQVTM and CDR2 ANQGSEA. The germline V and J ends were trimmed by 1 base and 6 bases, with 7 bases remaining between them. The CDR3 nucleotides read TGCAGCGTTGAAGCAGGGTCCAATGAGCAGTTCTTC. This gives the protein CSVEAGSNEQFF.

This chain uses TRBV27 with TRBJ1-2, with a tentative D call TRBD1 (5 bases). The germline gives CDR1 MNHEY, CDR2 SMNVEV (reference sequence). The CDR3 totals 14 residues. The ends were cut back, 0 bases at V and 6 bases at J, with 11 bases in the middle. CDR3 sequence: CASSLSYRLNGYTF. CDR3 nucleotides: TGTGCCAGCAGTTTATCGTACAGGTTGAATGGCTACACCTTC.

The chain carries TRBV11-3 and TRBJ2-7; maybe TRBD2 (5 bases). Germline lookup yields CDR1 SGHNT and CDR2 YENEEA. The CDR3 runs 15 residues. Trimming removed 0 bases from V and 3 bases from J, with 12 bases in between. Here the CDR3 reads CASSLDPGIIYEQYF. The DNA of the CDR3 is TGTGCCAGCAGCTTAGATCCGGGAATCATCTACGAGCAGTACTTC.

The rearrangement links TRBV7-9 to TRBJ1-1; no definite D call. Trimming left V 2 bases short and J 2 bases short, with 9 bases between. Germline lookup yields CDR1 SEHNR and CDR2 FQNEAQ (reference sequence). This CDR3 has 14 residues. This CDR3 is CASSLLHRNTEAFF. DNA of the CDR3: TGTGCCAGCAGCTTACTCCACAGAAACACTGAAGCTTTCTTT.

For this clone: The junction departs from germline at one end; a sequencing error may be responsible. V is TRBV11-2 and J is TRBJ2-7; 8 positions agree with TRBD1. Germline V gives CDR1 SGHAT, CDR2 FQNNGV. The CDR3 totals 12 residues. CDR3 bases: TGTGCCAGCAGCTTCTCCCGGGACAGGCCCAACTTC. Translating gives CASSFSRDRPNF. The variable domain in full, completed from reference TRBV11-2 and TRBJ2-7, reads EAGVAQSPRYKIIEKRQSVAFWCNPISGHATLYWYQQILGQGPKLLIQFQNNGVVDDSQLPKDRFSAERLKGVDSTLKIQPAKLEDSAVYLCASSFSRDRPNFGPGTRLTVT.

This chain joins TRBV19 and TRBJ1-5, with D perhaps TRBD1 (5 bases). This CDR3 is 17 amino acids long. V was cut by 5 bases and J by 5 bases, with 22 bases left in between. Germline assignment: CDR1 LNHDA and CDR2 SQIVND (reference sequence). The CDR3 nucleotides read TGTGCCAGTAGTGTACCGGGACTCGAAGTACTTCATCAGCCCCAGCATTTT. Encoded protein: CASSVPGLEVLHQPQHF.

The chain combines TRBV7-2 with TRBJ1-2, with D maybe TRBD1 (6 bases). This CDR3 is built from 14 residues. Trimming removed 5 bases from V and 1 base from J, with 11 bases in between. Germline V CDR1 and CDR2: SGHTA, FQGNSA. CDR3 sequence: CASSRSDSNYGYTF. In DNA, the CDR3 is TGTGCCAGCAGCAGATCGGACAGTAACTATGGCTACACCTTC.

The chain links TRBV14 to TRBJ1-3; D perhaps matches TRBD1 (5 bases). The CDR3 covers 14 residues. V lost 2 bases and J 4 bases, leaving 9 bases between the germline ends. Germline values: CDR1 SGHDN, CDR2 FVKESK. CDR3 sequence reads: CASSQQGMGNTIYF. CDR3 coding DNA: TGTGCCAGCAGCCAACAGGGTATGGGAAACACCATATATTTT.

Worth noting for this clone: This sample also contains other DNA sequences that code for the same CDR3. The chain employs TRBV7-9 and TRBJ2-1, with TRBD2 identical over 7 bases. The CDR3 covers 13 residues. Per the germline V gene, CDR1 is SEHNR and CDR2 is FQNEAQ (reference sequence). Trimming at V came to 6 bases and at J to 5 bases, leaving 4 bases not matched to a gene. CDR3 DNA: TGTGCCAGCAGTTTGGGAGGGCACAATGAGCAGTTCTTC. Translation: CASSLGGHNEQFF.

The chain carries TRBV10-1 and TRBJ1-1; 7 bases line up with TRBD1. The germline gives CDR1 WNHNN, CDR2 SYGVQD (reference sequence). V was pared by 5 bases and J by 7 bases, with 10 bases of the junction left unmatched. This CDR3 has 14 amino acids. The CDR3 loop is CASSTSSHRGEAFF. The CDR3 nucleotides are TGCGCCAGCAGTACCTCCTCCCACAGGGGTGAAGCTTTCTTT.

In its sample, this clone was seen a few times. This chain links TRBV5-1 with TRBJ2-5; D is unresolved. V was cut by 1 base and J by 1 base, with 8 bases left in between. This CDR3 has 14 amino acids. The germline gives CDR1 SGHRS, CDR2 YFSETQ. The CDR3 is CASSLIPVQETQYF. The DNA of the CDR3 is TGCGCCAGCAGCTTGATTCCCGTCCAAGAGACCCAGTACTTC.

In this sample, this clone turned up a few times. This chain uses TRBV7-3 with TRBJ2-5, with TRBD1 identical over 7 bases. Germline trimming cut 5 bases from V and 4 bases from J; bases unmatched to any gene: 10. The CDR3 is made up of 15 amino acids. Germline V gene data show CDR1 as SGHTA and CDR2 as FQGTGA. CDR3 nucleotide sequence: TGTGCCAGCAGCCTCCTAGGGACAGTCGGAGAGACCCAGTACTTC. Protein product: CASSLLGTVGETQYF.

Only one count was recorded for this clone. The junction shows a germline mismatch at one end, possibly a read error. CDR3 in DNA: TGTACCAGCAGTTTCAAACGCATAGGACAGGGCAAGCCCTACGAGCAGTACTTC. It yields the protein CTSSFKRIGQGKPYEQYF. The chain carries TRBV28 and TRBJ2-7, with TRBD1 matching over 8 bases. This CDR3 spans 18 amino acids. Germline V gives CDR1 MDHEN, CDR2 SYDVKM.

The V gene is TRBV18, the J gene TRBJ2-1, with 10 positions matching TRBD2. Germline V gives CDR1 KGHSH, CDR2 LQKENI. The CDR3 consists of 15 residues. J gave up 2 bases and V 6 bases, and 4 bases lay outside the gene matches. The CDR3 region is CASSLSGGPYNEQFF. In DNA form, the CDR3 reads TGTGCCAGCTCGCTTAGCGGGGGGCCCTACAATGAGCAGTTCTTC.

A few counts support this clone. The chain uses TRBV5-1 and TRBJ2-2, with a tentative D call TRBD2 (5 bases). This CDR3 spans 14 amino acids. V was trimmed by 1 base and J by 5 bases, leaving 9 bases between them. Germline CDR1 SGHRS, CDR2 YFSETQ. The CDR3 region is CASSLRGPTGELFF. The CDR3 coding sequence is TGCGCCAGCAGCTTGCGGGGTCCAACCGGGGAGCTGTTTTTT.

The rearrangement uses TRBV11-2 and TRBJ2-7; no clear D gene. V was shortened by 0 bases and J by 1 base, with 10 bases between the two germline ends. The CDR3 is 15 amino acids. Germline V gene data show CDR1 as SGHAT and CDR2 as FQNNGV. The chain's CDR3 is CASSLDSFSSYEQYF. The CDR3 nucleotides read TGTGCCAGCAGCTTAGATAGTTTCTCTTCCTACGAGCAGTACTTC.

This clone appeared a few times. The V call is TRBV6-1, the J call TRBJ2-7, with TRBD1 identical over 9 bases. Per germline, CDR1 MNHNS and CDR2 SASEGT. The J segment lost 2 bases and the V segment lost 4 bases, leaving 9 bases of the junction unmatched. The CDR3 has 16 residues. The CDR3 protein is CASSAQTGGRTYEQYF. CDR3 bases: TGTGCCAGCAGTGCCCAGACAGGGGGACGAACCTACGAGCAGTACTTC.

This chain connects TRBV12-5 to TRBJ1-2; unclear D gene. This CDR3 is 13 amino acids long. Germline lookup yields CDR1 LGHNT and CDR2 FRNRAP. Trimming shortened V by 1 base and J by 4 bases, and 7 bases separated the two germline ends. CDR3 sequence: CASGLETVYGYTF. CDR3 DNA sequence: TGTGCTAGTGGTTTGGAGACTGTCTATGGCTACACCTTC.